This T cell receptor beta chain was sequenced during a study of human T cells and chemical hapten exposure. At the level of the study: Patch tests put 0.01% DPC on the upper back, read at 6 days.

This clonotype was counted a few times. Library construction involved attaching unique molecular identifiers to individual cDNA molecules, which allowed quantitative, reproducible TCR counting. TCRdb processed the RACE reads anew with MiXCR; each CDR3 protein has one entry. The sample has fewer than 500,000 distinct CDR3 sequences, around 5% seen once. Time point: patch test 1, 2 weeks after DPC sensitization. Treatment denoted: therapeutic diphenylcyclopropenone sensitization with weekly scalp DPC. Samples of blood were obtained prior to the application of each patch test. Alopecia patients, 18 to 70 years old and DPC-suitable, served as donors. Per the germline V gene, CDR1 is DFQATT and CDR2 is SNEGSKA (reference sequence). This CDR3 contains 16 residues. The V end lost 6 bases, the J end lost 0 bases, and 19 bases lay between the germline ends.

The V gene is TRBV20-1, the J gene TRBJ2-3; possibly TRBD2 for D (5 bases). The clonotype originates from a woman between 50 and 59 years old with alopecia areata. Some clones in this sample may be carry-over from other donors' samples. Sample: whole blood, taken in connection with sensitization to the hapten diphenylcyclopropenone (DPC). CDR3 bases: TGCAGTGCCCTAGGAGGAGCCCAAGGGAGCACAGATACGCAGTATTTT. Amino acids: CSALGGAQGSTDTQYF.